One and the same sample provided the 2 T cell receptor beta chains below, sequenced in a study of shared clonotypes between healthy human individuals. Sequencing was performed with immunoSEQ multiplex PCR; in TCRdb, only in-frame clones are kept and a portion is missing. Seen here are a few hundred thousand clones, about 95% observed once, and the top ten hold about 0.11%. Selected positively for CCR7 and CD45RO-negative, naive CD8 cells excluded terminally differentiated effector memory CD45RA+ cells. The sequenced sample was naive CD8+ T cells sorted from blood. The receptor source for this set is a woman in her 30s in good health.

The chain couples TRBV19 to TRBJ2-3; the D is unclear. Deletions cut 6 bases from V and 1 base from J, with 8 bases between. This CDR3 contains 13 residues. CDR1 and CDR2 (germline): LNHDA, SQIVND (reference sequence). Here the CDR3 reads CASRWVGTDTQYF. In nucleotides, the CDR3 is TGTGCCAGTAGATGGGTGGGCACAGATACGCAGTATTTT. The whole variable domain, filled in from reference TRBV19 and TRBJ2-3, reads DGGITQSPKYLFRKEGQNVTLSCEQNLNHDAMYWYRQDPGQGLRLIYYSQIVNDFQKGDIAEGYSVSREKKESFPLTVTSAQKNPTAFYLCASRWVGTDTQYFGPGTRLTVL.

The CDR3, as DNA: TGTGCCAGCGGCGCCAATGGCTACACCTTC. This sequence encodes CASGANGYTF. The chain recombines TRBV6-1 with TRBJ1-2; D unresolved. Trimming removed 8 bases at V and 6 bases at J, with 7 bases between. This CDR3 has 10 amino acids. Germline-derived CDR1 and CDR2 are MNHNS and SASEGT.